One T cell receptor beta chain is described in this entry. TCRdb re-called the RT-PCR reads through MiXCR, storing one row per CDR3 protein. The table lists about a million distinct CDR3 sequences, about 20% of them singletons. This CDR3 spans 14 amino acids. The germline CDR1 and CDR2 sequences are SGHRS and YFSETQ. The germline V and J ends were trimmed by 0 bases and 0 bases, with 7 bases remaining between them. These data originate in a study of patients and donors after allogeneic stem cell transplantation. V gene TRBV5-1 combines with J gene TRBJ2-7, with unresolved D. Material: blood, either unsorted or a sorted T cell fraction (not recorded which). This receptor was taken from a human donor who was either an allogeneic HSCT recipient or a stem cell or donor lymphocyte infusion donor (not recorded which). It is not recorded whose cells these are; they may come from a transplant donor. The DNA for the CDR3 is TGCGCCAGCAGCTTGGTCTCCACCTCCTACGAGCAGTACTTC. Its translation: CASSLVSTSYEQYF.